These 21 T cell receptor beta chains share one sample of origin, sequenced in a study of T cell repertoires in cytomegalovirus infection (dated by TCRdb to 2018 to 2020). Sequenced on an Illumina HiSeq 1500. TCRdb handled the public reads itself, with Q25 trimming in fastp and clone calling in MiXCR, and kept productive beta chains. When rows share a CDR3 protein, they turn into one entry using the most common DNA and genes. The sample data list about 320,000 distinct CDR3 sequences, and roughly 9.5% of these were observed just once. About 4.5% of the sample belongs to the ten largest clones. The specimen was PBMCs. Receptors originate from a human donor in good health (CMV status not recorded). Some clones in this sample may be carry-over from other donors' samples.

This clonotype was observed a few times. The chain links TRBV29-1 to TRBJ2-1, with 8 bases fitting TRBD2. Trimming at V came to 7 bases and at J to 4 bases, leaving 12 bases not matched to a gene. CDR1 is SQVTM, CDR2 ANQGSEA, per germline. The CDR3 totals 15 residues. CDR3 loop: CSAALLAEGYNEQFF. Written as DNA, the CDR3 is TGCAGCGCTGCCCTACTAGCGGAAGGGTACAATGAGCAGTTCTTC.

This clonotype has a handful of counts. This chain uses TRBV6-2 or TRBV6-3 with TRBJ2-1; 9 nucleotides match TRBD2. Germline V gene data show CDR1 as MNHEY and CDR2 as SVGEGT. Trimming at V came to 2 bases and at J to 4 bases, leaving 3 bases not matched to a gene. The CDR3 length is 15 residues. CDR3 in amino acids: CASSYTLAGYNEQFF. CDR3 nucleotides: TGTGCCAGCAGTTACACGCTAGCGGGATACAATGAGCAGTTCTTC.

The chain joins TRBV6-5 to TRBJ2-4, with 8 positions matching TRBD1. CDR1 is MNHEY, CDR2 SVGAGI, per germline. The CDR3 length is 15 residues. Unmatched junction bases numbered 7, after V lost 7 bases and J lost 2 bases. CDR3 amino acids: CASTPDRVTKNIQYF. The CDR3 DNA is TGTGCCAGCACACCGGACAGGGTGACCAAAAACATTCAGTACTTC.

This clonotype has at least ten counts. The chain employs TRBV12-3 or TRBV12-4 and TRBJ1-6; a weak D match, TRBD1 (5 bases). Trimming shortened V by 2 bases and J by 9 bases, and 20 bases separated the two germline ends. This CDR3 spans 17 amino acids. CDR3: CASSLQGSGAQISPLHF. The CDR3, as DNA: TGTGCCAGCAGTTTACAAGGGTCCGGGGCTCAAATTTCACCCCTCCACTTT.

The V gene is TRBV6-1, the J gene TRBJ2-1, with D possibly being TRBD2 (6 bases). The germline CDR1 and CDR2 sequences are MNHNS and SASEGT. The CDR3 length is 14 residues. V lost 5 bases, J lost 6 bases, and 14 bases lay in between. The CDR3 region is CASSLLGLANEQFF. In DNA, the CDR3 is TGTGCCAGCAGTCTTCTGGGACTTGCCAATGAGCAGTTCTTC.

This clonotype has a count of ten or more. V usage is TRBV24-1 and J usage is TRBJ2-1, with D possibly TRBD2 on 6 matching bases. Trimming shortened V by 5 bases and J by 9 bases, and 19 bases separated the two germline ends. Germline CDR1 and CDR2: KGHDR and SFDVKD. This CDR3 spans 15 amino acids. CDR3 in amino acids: CATSGLAASGSEQFF. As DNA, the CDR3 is TGTGCCACCAGTGGCCTCGCCGCGTCCGGGAGTGAGCAGTTCTTC.

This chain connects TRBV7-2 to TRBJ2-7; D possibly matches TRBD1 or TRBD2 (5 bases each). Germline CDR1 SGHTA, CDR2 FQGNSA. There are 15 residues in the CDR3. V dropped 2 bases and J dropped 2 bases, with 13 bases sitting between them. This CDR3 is CASSLRGRTTYEQYF. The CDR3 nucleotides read TGTGCCAGCAGCTTAAGGGGACGGACCACCTACGAGCAGTACTTC.

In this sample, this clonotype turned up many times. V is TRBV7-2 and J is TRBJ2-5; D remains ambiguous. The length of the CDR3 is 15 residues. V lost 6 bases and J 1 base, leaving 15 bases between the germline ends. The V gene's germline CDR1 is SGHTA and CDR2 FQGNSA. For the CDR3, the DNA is TGTGCCAGCAGTCATCAGCTTACCCCCCAAGAGACCCAGTACTTC. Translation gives CASSHQLTPQETQYF.

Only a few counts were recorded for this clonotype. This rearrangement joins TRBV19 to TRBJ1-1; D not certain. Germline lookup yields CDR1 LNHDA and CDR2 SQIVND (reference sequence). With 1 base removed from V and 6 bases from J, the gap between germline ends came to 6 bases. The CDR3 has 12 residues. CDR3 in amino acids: CASSIGGPEAFF. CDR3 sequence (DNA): TGTGCCAGTAGTATAGGCGGCCCTGAAGCTTTCTTT.

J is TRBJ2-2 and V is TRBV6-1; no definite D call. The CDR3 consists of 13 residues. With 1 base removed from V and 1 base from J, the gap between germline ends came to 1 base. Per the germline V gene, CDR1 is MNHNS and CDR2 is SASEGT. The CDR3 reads CASSEGNTGELFF. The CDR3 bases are TGTGCCAGCAGTGAAGGGAACACCGGGGAGCTGTTTTTT.

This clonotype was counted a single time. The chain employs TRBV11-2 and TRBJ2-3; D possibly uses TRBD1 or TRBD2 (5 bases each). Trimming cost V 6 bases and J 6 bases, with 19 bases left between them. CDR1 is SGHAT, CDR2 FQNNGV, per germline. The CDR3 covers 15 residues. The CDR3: CASRPGTGIRDTQYF. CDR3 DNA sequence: TGTGCCAGCAGGCCCGGGACCGGAATTCGGGATACGCAGTATTTT. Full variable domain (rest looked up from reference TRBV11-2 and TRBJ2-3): EAGVAQSPRYKIIEKRQSVAFWCNPISGHATLYWYQQILGQGPKLLIQFQNNGVVDDSQLPKDRFSAERLKGVDSTLKIQPAKLEDSAVYLCASRPGTGIRDTQYFGPGTRLTVL.

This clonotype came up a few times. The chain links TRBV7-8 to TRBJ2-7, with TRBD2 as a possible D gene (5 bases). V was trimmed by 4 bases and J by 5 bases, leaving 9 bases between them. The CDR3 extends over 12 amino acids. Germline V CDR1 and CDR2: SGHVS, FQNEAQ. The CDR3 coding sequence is TGTGCCAGCAGCTCTCTACTAGACGAGCAGTACTTC. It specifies CASSSLLDEQYF.

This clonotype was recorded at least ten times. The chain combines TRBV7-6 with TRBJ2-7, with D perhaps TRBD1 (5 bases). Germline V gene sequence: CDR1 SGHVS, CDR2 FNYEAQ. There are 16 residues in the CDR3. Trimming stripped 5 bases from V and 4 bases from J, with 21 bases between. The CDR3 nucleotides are TGTGCCAGCAGCCTAACCCTGGGCAGGGAACATTACGAGCAGTACTTC. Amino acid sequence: CASSLTLGREHYEQYF.

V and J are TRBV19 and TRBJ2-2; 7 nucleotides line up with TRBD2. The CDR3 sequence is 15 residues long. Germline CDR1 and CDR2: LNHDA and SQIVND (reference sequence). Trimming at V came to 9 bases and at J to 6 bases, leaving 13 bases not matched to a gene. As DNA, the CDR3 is TGTGCCAGCTTAAGATCCGGGACTACCGCCGGGGAGCTGTTTTTT. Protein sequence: CASLRSGTTAGELFF.

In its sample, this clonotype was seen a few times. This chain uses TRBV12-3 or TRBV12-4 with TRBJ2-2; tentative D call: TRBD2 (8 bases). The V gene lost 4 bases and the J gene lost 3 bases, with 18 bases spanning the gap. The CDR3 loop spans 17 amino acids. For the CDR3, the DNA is TGTGCCAGCAGTTCCCCGAGGGGGCGGGGGGACACCGGGGAGCTGTTTTTT. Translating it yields CASSSPRGRGDTGELFF.

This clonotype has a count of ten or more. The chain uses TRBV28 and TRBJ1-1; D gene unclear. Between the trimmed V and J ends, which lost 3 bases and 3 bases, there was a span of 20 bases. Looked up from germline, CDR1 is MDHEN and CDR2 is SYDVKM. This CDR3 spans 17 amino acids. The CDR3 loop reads CASSFSPTGRIYTEAFF. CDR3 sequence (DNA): TGTGCCAGCAGTTTTTCTCCGACCGGACGTATTTACACTGAAGCTTTCTTT.

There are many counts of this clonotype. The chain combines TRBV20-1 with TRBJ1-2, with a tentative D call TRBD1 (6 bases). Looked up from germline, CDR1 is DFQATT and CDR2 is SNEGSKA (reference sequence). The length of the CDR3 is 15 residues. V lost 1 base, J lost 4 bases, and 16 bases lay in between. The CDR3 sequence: CSARGRGHSFYGYTF. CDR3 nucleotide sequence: TGCAGTGCTAGAGGTCGGGGACACTCATTCTATGGCTACACCTTC.

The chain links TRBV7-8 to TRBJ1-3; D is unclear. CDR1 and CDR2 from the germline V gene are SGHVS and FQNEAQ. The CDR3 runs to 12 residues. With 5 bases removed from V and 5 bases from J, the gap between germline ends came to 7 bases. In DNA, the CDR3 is TGTGCCAGCAGCATGGAAAGAAACACCATATATTTT. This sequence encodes CASSMERNTIYF. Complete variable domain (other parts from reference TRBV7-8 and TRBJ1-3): GAGVSQSPRYKVAKRGQDVALRCDPISGHVSLFWYQQALGQGPEFLTYFQNEAQLDKSGLPSDRFFAERPEGSVSTLKIQRTQQEDSAVYLCASSMERNTIYFGEGSWLTVV.

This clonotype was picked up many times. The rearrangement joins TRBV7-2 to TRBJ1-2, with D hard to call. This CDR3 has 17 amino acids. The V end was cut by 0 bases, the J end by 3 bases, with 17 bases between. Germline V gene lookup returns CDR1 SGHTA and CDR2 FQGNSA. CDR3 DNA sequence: TGTGCCAGCAGCTTAGCCCATTCCCCATTAACTGACTATGGCTACACCTTC. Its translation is CASSLAHSPLTDYGYTF. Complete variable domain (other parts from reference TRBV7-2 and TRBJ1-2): GAGVSQSPSNKVTEKGKDVELRCDPISGHTALYWYRQSLGQGLEFLIYFQGNSAPDKSGLPSDRFSAERTGGSVSTLTIQRTQQEDSAVYLCASSLAHSPLTDYGYTFGSGTRLTVV.

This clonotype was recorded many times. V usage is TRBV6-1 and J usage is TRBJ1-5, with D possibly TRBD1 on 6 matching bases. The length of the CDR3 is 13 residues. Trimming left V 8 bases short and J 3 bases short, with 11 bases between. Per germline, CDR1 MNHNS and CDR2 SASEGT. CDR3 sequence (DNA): TGTGCCAGCCAAGGGGGTCTCAATCAGCCCCAGCATTTT. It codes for CASQGGLNQPQHF.

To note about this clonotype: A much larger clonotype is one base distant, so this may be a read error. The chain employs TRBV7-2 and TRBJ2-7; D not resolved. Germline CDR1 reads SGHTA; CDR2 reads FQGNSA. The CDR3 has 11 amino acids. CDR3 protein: CASSLMYEKYF. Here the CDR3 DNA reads TGTGCCAGCAGCTTAATGTACGAGAAGTACTTC. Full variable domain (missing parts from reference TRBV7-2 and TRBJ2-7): GAGVSQSPSNKVTEKGKDVELRCDPISGHTALYWYRQSLGQGLEFLIYFQGNSAPDKSGLPSDRFSAERTGGSVSTLTIQRTQQEDSAVYLCASSLMYEKYFGPGTRLTVT.